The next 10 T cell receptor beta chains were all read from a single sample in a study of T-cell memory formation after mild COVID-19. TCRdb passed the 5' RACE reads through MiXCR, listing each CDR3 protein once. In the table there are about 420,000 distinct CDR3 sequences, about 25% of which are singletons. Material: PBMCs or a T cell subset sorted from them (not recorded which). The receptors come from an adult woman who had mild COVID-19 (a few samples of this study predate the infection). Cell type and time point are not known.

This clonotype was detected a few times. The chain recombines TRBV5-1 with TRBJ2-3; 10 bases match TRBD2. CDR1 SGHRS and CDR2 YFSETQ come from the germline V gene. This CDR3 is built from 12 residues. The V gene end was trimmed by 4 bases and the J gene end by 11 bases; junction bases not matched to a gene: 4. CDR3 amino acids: CASSAGLAEQYF. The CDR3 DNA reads TGCGCCAGCAGCGCCGGACTAGCGGAGCAGTATTTT.

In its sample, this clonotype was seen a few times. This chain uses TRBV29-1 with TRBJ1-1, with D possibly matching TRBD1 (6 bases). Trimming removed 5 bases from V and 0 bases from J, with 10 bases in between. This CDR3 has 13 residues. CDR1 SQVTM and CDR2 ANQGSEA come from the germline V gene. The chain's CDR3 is CSVSGTLNTEAFF. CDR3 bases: TGCAGCGTTTCCGGGACATTGAACACTGAAGCTTTCTTT. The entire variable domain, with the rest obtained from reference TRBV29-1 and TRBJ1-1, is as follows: SAVISQKPSRDICQRGTSLTIQCQVDSQVTMMFWYRQQPGQSLTLIATANQGSEATYESGFVIDKFPISRPNLTFSTLTVSNMSPEDSSIYLCSVSGTLNTEAFFGQGTRLTVV.

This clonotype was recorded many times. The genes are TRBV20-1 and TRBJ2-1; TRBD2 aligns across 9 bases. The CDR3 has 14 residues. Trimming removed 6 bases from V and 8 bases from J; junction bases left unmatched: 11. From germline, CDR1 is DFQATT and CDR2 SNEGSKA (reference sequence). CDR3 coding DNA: TGCAGTGCCGGAAAAGCGGGAGGTAGCGATGAGCAGTTCTTC. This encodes CSAGKAGGSDEQFF.

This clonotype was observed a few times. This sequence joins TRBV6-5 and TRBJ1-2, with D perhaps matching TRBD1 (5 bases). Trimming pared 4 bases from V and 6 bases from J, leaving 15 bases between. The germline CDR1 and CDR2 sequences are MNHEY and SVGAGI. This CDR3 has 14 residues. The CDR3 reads CASSFTGTAHGYTF. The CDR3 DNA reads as TGTGCCAGCAGTTTTACGGGGACTGCGCATGGCTACACCTTC.

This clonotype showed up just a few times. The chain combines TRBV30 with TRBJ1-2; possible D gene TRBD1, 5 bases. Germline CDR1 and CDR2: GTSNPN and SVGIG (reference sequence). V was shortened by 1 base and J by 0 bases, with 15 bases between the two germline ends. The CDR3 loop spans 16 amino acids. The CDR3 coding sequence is TGTGCCTGGAGTGGATTTGGGACGGGAGCTAACTATGGCTACACCTTC. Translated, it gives CAWSGFGTGANYGYTF.

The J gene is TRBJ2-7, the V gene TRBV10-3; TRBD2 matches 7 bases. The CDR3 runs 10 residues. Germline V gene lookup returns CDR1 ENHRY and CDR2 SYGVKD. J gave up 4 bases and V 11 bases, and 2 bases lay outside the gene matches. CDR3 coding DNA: TGTGCCGTCGGGGGGTACGAGCAGTACTTC. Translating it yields CAVGGYEQYF.

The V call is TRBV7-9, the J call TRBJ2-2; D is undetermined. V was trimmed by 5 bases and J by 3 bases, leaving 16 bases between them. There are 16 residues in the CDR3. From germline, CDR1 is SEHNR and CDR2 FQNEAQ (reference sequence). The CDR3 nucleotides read TGTGCCAGCAGCGATTATGGATACGTTGACACCGGGGAGCTGTTTTTT. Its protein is CASSDYGYVDTGELFF.

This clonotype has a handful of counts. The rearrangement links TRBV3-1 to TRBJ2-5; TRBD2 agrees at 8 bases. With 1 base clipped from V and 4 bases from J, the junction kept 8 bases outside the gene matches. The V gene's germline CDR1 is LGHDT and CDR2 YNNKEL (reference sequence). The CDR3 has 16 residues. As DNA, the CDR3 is TGTGCCAGCAGCCAAGGCACTAGCGGAAGGTTAGAGACCCAGTACTTC. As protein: CASSQGTSGRLETQYF.

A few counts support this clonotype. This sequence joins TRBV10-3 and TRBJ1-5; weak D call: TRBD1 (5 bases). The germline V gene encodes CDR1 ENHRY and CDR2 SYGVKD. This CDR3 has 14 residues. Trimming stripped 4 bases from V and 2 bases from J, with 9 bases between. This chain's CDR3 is CAISAAGGNQPQHF. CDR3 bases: TGTGCCATCAGTGCGGCGGGGGGCAATCAGCCCCAGCATTTT.

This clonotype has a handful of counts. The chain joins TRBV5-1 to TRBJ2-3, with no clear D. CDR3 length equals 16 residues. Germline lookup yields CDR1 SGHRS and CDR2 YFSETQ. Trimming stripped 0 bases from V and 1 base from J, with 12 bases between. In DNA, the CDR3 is TGCGCCAGCAGCTTGGGGGCTAGTTGGCGCACAGATACGCAGTATTTT. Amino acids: CASSLGASWRTDTQYF.